This T cell receptor beta chain was recorded in a study of a mutant IDH1 vaccine in newly diagnosed glioma. Overall study: Vaccination followed radiotherapy alone by 4-6 weeks, or accompanied temozolomide cycles. Treated patients had a mean age of approximately 41 years and a sex split that was around 60% male and around 38% female. Earlier care involved radiotherapy, temozolomide, or both, and the majority received both.

This CDR3 region has 13 residues. Germline CDR1 and CDR2: PRHDT and FYEKMQ (reference sequence). Trimming at V came to 5 bases and at J to 6 bases, leaving 4 bases not matched to a gene. As for time point: week 5, during vaccination. Doses consisted of 300 ug of mutant IDH1 20-mer peptide each, paired with topical imiquimod. Donors had new IDH1-mutant astrocytomas of WHO grade 3 or 4 (ATRX-lost). Details on this clone: Its antigen is currently unknown.

The method was immunoSEQ multiplex PCR; TCRdb's version includes in-frame clones alone and lacks a portion of them. Of just under 80,000 clones detected, roughly 91% appear once; the ten largest clones hold roughly 0.6%. The source of this sequence is a woman aged 45 to 65 with glioma. V and J are TRBV13 and TRBJ2-7; 10 nucleotides line up with TRBD1. The specimen was PBMCs, collected from a glioma patient whose treatment included an IDH1 peptide vaccine. The CDR3 bases are TGTGCCAGCAGCCCTGGGACAGGGGCCGAGCAGTACTTC. It is translated as CASSPGTGAEQYF.